The clone carrying this TCR beta chain was picked up many times. Its matching antigen is unknown. The data originate from a study of T-cell reconstitution after alpha-beta-depleted transplantation in children. Preparing the TCRbeta library involved the use of unique molecular identifiers. TCRdb redid the calling of the PCR reads with MiXCR, one entry per CDR3 protein. The data hold 250,000 to 400,000 distinct CDR3 sequences, with approximately 20% observed a single time. Notes on the study in general: Newly produced T cells mostly provided counts and TCRbeta diversity after one year, as hyperexpanded clones declined.

Germline V gives CDR1 KGHDR, CDR2 SFDVKD. Losses at the gene ends were 1 base for V and 4 bases for J; bases not matched to a gene: 6. The CDR3 sequence is 16 residues long. The sequencing here drew on PBMCs, mostly from graft donor cells, taken 180 days after TCRalphabeta/CD19-depleted stem cell transplant. This clonotype originated in a male patient between 10 and 17 years old who had a stem cell transplant for acute lymphoblastic leukemia, so the T cells may come from the graft donor. This rearrangement joins TRBV24-1 to TRBJ2-1; 7 positions agree with TRBD2. CDR3: CATSDLVAGDYNEQFF. The CDR3 DNA is TGTGCCACCAGTGATTTAGTGGCGGGAGATTACAATGAGCAGTTCTTC.